This entry lists 30 T cell receptor beta chains sequenced from one sample in a study of CD8 T cells in Susac syndrome. With random hexamers, reverse transcription was performed on roughly 0.45 to 1 ug of RNA. MiXCR was run by TCRdb on the immunoSEQ multiplex PCR reads, yielding one entry per CDR3 protein. The data hold about 210,000 distinct CDR3 sequences, with 94% observed a single time. The sample was CD4+ T cells from PBMCs. The receptor source for this set is a human donor with Susac syndrome.

J is TRBJ1-5 and V is TRBV30; D not resolved. The CDR3 has 14 residues. V lost 0 bases, J lost 3 bases, and 9 bases lay in between. CDR1 and CDR2 (germline): GTSNPN, SVGIG (reference sequence). The CDR3 DNA reads as TGTGCCTGGAGTGTAGCCGCCTTCAATCAGCCCCAGCATTTT. Residues: CAWSVAAFNQPQHF.

J is TRBJ1-3 and V is TRBV9; D is undetermined. Germline V lookup: CDR1 SGDLS, CDR2 YYNGEE. The V and J ends lost 1 base and 3 bases respectively, with 11 bases between them. This CDR3 has 15 residues. CDR3 sequence reads: CASSVQVEVGNTIYF. The CDR3 DNA reads TGTGCCAGCAGCGTACAAGTAGAGGTTGGAAACACCATATATTTT.

The chain combines TRBV6-2 or TRBV6-3 with TRBJ2-7, with D perhaps matching TRBD1 or TRBD2 (6 bases each). Germline CDR1 is MNHEY and CDR2 is SVGEGT. Trimming stripped 8 bases from V and 7 bases from J, with 24 bases between. The CDR3 sequence is 15 residues long. CDR3 sequence (DNA): TGTGCCAGCGGTCCCGTCGGGGGCCCTATTAGGGAGCAGTACTTC. It encodes CASGPVGGPIREQYF.

The rearrangement uses TRBV20-1 and TRBJ2-5; D possibly matches TRBD1 or TRBD2 (5 bases each). The CDR3 is 14 residues long. Germline V lookup: CDR1 DFQATT, CDR2 SNEGSKA (reference sequence). The V end lost 4 bases, the J end lost 5 bases, and 17 bases lay between the germline ends. CDR3 in amino acids: CSANRPGTPETQYF. CDR3 in DNA: TGCAGTGCTAATAGACCCGGGACCCCGGAGACCCAGTACTTC.

This chain uses TRBV6-1 with TRBJ1-1; maybe TRBD1 (6 bases). Germline CDR1 is MNHNS and CDR2 is SASEGT. The V and J ends lost 6 bases and 6 bases respectively, with 11 bases between them. The CDR3 is 12 residues long. The CDR3 is CASSGTYSEAFF. In DNA, the CDR3 is TGTGCCAGCAGCGGGACATACTCTGAAGCTTTCTTT.

This chain's CDR3 is CAWSRVYEQYF. The CDR3 region has the DNA TGTGCCTGGAGTAGGGTCTACGAGCAGTACTTC. This chain links TRBV30 with TRBJ2-7, with unresolved D. Trimming removed 2 bases at V and 3 bases at J, with 5 bases between. The CDR3 sequence is 11 residues long. Germline CDR1 reads GTSNPN; CDR2 reads SVGIG (reference sequence).

V usage is TRBV20-1 and J usage is TRBJ1-2, with TRBD1 matching 8 bases. Looked up from germline, CDR1 is DFQATT and CDR2 is SNEGSKA (reference sequence). CDR3 size: 16 residues. V gave up 0 bases and J gave up 10 bases; unmatched junction bases: 16. CDR3 DNA: TGCAGTGCTAGAGATCGGGGGAACAGGGGGATCACTGACTACACCTTC. Amino acids: CSARDRGNRGITDYTF.

The rearrangement joins TRBV6-2 or TRBV6-3 to TRBJ1-2, with a weak D call TRBD1 (6 bases). Germline V gives CDR1 MNHEY, CDR2 SVGEGT. CDR3 length equals 16 residues. V lost 2 bases and J 0 bases, leaving 13 bases between the germline ends. The CDR3 loop reads CASSYTGAGANYGYTF. The CDR3 DNA sequence: TGTGCCAGCAGTTACACAGGAGCAGGGGCTAACTATGGCTACACCTTC.

This chain uses TRBV4-3 with TRBJ1-1; TRBD1 might be the D (5 bases). Germline V CDR1 and CDR2: LGHNA, YSLEER. The CDR3 covers 15 residues. V lost 0 bases and J 4 bases, leaving 12 bases between the germline ends. The CDR3 loop reads CASSQEPRAVTEAFF. The CDR3 DNA follows: TGCGCCAGCAGCCAAGAGCCCAGGGCCGTCACTGAAGCTTTCTTT.

This rearrangement joins TRBV20-1 to TRBJ2-3; D unresolved. The CDR3 contains 14 residues. CDR1 is DFQATT and CDR2 is SNEGSKA in the germline V gene (reference sequence). V lost 0 bases, J lost 0 bases, and 7 bases lay in between. Here the CDR3 reads CSARDVVSTDTQYF. The CDR3 coding sequence is TGCAGTGCTAGAGATGTGGTTAGCACAGATACGCAGTATTTT.

V usage is TRBV5-6 and J usage is TRBJ1-6; perhaps TRBD1 as D (5 bases). Per germline, CDR1 SGHDT and CDR2 YYEEEE. The CDR3 sequence is 15 residues long. V gave up 5 bases and J gave up 5 bases, with 14 bases separating them. The CDR3: CASSLGARDNSPLHF. The CDR3 coding sequence is TGTGCCAGCAGTTTAGGGGCCCGGGATAATTCACCCCTCCACTTT.

The chain has TRBV18 and TRBJ2-2; the D gene is possibly TRBD1 (5 bases). Germline assignment: CDR1 KGHSH and CDR2 LQKENI. V was cut by 0 bases and J by 5 bases, with 19 bases left in between. This CDR3 region has 18 residues. This CDR3 reads CASSPPFGASSSTGELFF. CDR3 DNA sequence: TGTGCCAGCTCACCACCCTTTGGGGCGTCGTCGTCGACCGGGGAGCTGTTTTTT.

The chain employs TRBV19 and TRBJ1-6; D gene unclear. The CDR3 is 13 residues long. The germline V gene encodes CDR1 LNHDA and CDR2 SQIVND (reference sequence). Trimming removed 1 base at V and 14 bases at J, with 12 bases between. Written as DNA, the CDR3 is TGTGCCAGTAGTATAGGGACGGAGTCAACCCTCCACTTT. It translates to CASSIGTESTLHF.

V usage is TRBV28 and J usage is TRBJ1-1; 10 nucleotides match TRBD1. The CDR3 spans 13 residues. Trimming cost V 7 bases and J 11 bases; bases outside gene matches: 10. CDR1 MDHEN and CDR2 SYDVKM come from the germline V gene. The CDR3 DNA reads as TGTGCCAGCACGACTACCGGGACAGGGGAGGCTTTCTTT. Translation gives CASTTTGTGEAFF.

The chain combines TRBV6-2 or TRBV6-3 with TRBJ2-3, with D perhaps matching TRBD1 (6 bases). CDR3 length: 17 amino acids. V was shortened by 2 bases and J by 0 bases, with 15 bases between the two germline ends. The germline gives CDR1 MNHEY, CDR2 SVGEGT. CDR3 region: CASSYGSGALSTDTQYF. Here the CDR3 DNA reads TGTGCCAGCAGTTACGGATCAGGGGCCCTCAGCACAGATACGCAGTATTTT.

The chain joins TRBV7-2 to TRBJ1-5; possible D gene TRBD1, 5 bases. Germline V gene lookup returns CDR1 SGHTA and CDR2 FQGNSA. V gave up 2 bases and J gave up 4 bases, with 9 bases separating them. This CDR3 spans 14 amino acids. The CDR3 region is CASSLLGGNQPQHF. The CDR3 region has the DNA TGTGCCAGCAGCTTATTGGGGGGGAATCAGCCCCAGCATTTT.

The chain is built from TRBV25-1 and TRBJ2-3; no firm D call. CDR1 is MGHDK, CDR2 SYGVNS, per germline. V shed 4 bases and J shed 0 bases, with 11 bases lying between them. The CDR3 sequence is 15 residues long. Here the CDR3 reads CASSVSASSTDTQYF. The CDR3 DNA follows: TGTGCCAGCAGTGTATCCGCTTCTAGCACAGATACGCAGTATTTT.

The chain uses TRBV20-1 and TRBJ1-1; 7 positions match TRBD1. CDR1 DFQATT and CDR2 SNEGSKA come from the germline V gene (reference sequence). This CDR3 region has 14 residues. The J segment lost 4 bases and the V segment lost 3 bases, leaving 8 bases of the junction unmatched. CDR3 sequence reads: CSASSRGLVTEAFF. The CDR3 coding sequence is TGCAGTGCTAGTTCCAGGGGGTTGGTCACTGAAGCTTTCTTT.

This clonotype has only one observation. The genes are TRBV19 and TRBJ1-2; 7 nucleotides line up with TRBD1. This CDR3 spans 15 amino acids. The V segment lost 5 bases and the J segment 1 base; nucleotides outside the gene matches: 7. Per germline, CDR1 LNHDA and CDR2 SQIVND (reference sequence). CDR3 nucleotide sequence: TGTGCCAGTAGTGCGACAGGGAGCTATAACTATGGCTACACCTTC. Protein: CASSATGSYNYGYTF.

The V and J genes are TRBV2 and TRBJ2-5; D may be TRBD2 (6 bases). The CDR3 length is 14 residues. Germline CDR1 and CDR2: SNHLY and FYNNEI. V was shortened by 8 bases and J by 5 bases, with 18 bases between the two germline ends. The chain's CDR3 is CASAGTHVRETQYF. Here the CDR3 DNA reads TGTGCCAGCGCCGGGACTCACGTACGGGAGACCCAGTACTTC.

This rearrangement joins TRBV30 to TRBJ2-5, with D tentatively TRBD1 (6 bases). The CDR3 totals 11 residues. Trimming took 7 bases from V and 2 from J, leaving 8 bases between them. From germline, CDR1 is GTSNPN and CDR2 SVGIG (reference sequence). The chain's CDR3 is CASTGQETQYF. CDR3 in DNA: TGTGCCTCGACAGGTCAAGAGACCCAGTACTTC. Combining the CDR3 with reference TRBV30 and TRBJ2-5 gives the whole variable domain SQTIHQWPATLVQPVGSPLSLECTVEGTSNPNLYWYRQAAGRGLQLLFYSVGIGQISSEVPQNLSASRPQDRQFILSSKKLLLSDSGFYLCASTGQETQYFGPGTRLLVL.

CDR3 DNA sequence: TGCAGTGCTACAGTTCAGGGTACCAATCAGCCCCAGCATTTT. As protein: CSATVQGTNQPQHF. V is TRBV20-1 and J is TRBJ1-5, with D possibly being TRBD1 (5 bases). The CDR3 runs 14 residues. The V and J ends lost 4 bases and 3 bases respectively, with 13 bases between them. The germline V gene encodes CDR1 DFQATT and CDR2 SNEGSKA (reference sequence).

The V gene is TRBV20-1, the J gene TRBJ2-5; maybe TRBD2 (6 bases). Per germline, CDR1 DFQATT and CDR2 SNEGSKA (reference sequence). The CDR3 has 13 amino acids. V lost 6 bases and J 2 bases, leaving 13 bases between the germline ends. The CDR3 DNA reads as TGCAGTGCCACAAGTAGCGGACAAGAGACCCAGTACTTC. Translated, it gives CSATSSGQETQYF.

This chain links TRBV20-1 with TRBJ1-5; 7 bases map to TRBD1. The CDR3 is 13 amino acids. Germline assignment: CDR1 DFQATT and CDR2 SNEGSKA (reference sequence). Trimming at V came to 6 bases and at J to 7 bases, leaving 9 bases not matched to a gene. CDR3 sequence reads: CSADRQGGQPQHF. For the CDR3, the DNA is TGCAGTGCGGACCGACAGGGAGGCCAGCCCCAGCATTTT.

This chain links TRBV12-3 or TRBV12-4 with TRBJ1-5, with D uncertain. V lost 2 bases, J lost 2 bases, and 4 bases lay in between. The length of the CDR3 is 13 residues. The CDR3 region is CASSLMGNQPQHF. In DNA form, the CDR3 reads TGTGCCAGCAGTTTAATGGGCAATCAGCCCCAGCATTTT.

The chain carries TRBV7-9 and TRBJ1-6; D is perhaps TRBD1 (6 bases). Germline V gives CDR1 SEHNR, CDR2 FQNEAQ (reference sequence). The CDR3 contains 13 residues. Written as DNA, the CDR3 is TGTGCTTCGGGGGGGGCGCCGGATTCACCCCTCCACTTT. This codes for CASGGAPDSPLHF. Complete variable domain (other parts from reference TRBV7-9 and TRBJ1-6): DTGVSQNPRHKITKRGQNVTFRCDPISEHNRLYWYRQTLGQGPEFLTYFQNEAQLEKSRLLSDRFSAERPKGSFSTLEIQRTEQGDSAMYLCASGGAPDSPLHFGNGTRLTVT.

This chain links TRBV9 with TRBJ1-6; 7 bases agree with TRBD1. The CDR3 contains 15 residues. Per the germline V gene, CDR1 is SGDLS and CDR2 is YYNGEE. V was pared by 4 bases and J by 8 bases, with 9 bases of the junction left unmatched. The CDR3 DNA is TGTGCCAGCAGCCTCACGACAGGGTCGGATTCACCCCTCCACTTT. The encoded protein is CASSLTTGSDSPLHF.

The chain is built from TRBV20-1 and TRBJ2-5; the D is unclear. Germline V gives CDR1 DFQATT, CDR2 SNEGSKA (reference sequence). The CDR3 spans 14 residues. The germline V and J ends were trimmed by 4 bases and 5 bases, with 17 bases remaining between them. This chain's CDR3 is CSATAIVGGETQYF. The CDR3 nucleotides are TGCAGTGCTACCGCCATAGTAGGCGGTGAGACCCAGTACTTC.

V and J are TRBV5-1 and TRBJ1-1, with D unresolved. V was cut by 4 bases and J by 1 base, with 14 bases left in between. CDR3 length: 15 amino acids. CDR1 and CDR2 (germline): SGHRS, YFSETQ. The CDR3 sequence is CASSPLLAGNTEAFF. For the CDR3, the DNA is TGCGCCAGCAGCCCGCTCCTGGCAGGGAACACTGAAGCTTTCTTT. The whole variable domain, remainder taken from reference TRBV5-1 and TRBJ1-1, is KAGVTQTPRYLIKTRGQQVTLSCSPISGHRSVSWYQQTPGQGLQFLFEYFSETQRNKGNFPGRFSGRQFSNSRSEMNVSTLELGDSALYLCASSPLLAGNTEAFFGQGTRLTVV.

The CDR3 coding sequence is TGCAGCGTTGCCCGGACTAGCGCATATCTGACAGATACGCAGTATTTT. Residues: CSVARTSAYLTDTQYF. The chain links TRBV29-1 to TRBJ2-3; 9 bases map to TRBD2. From germline, CDR1 is SQVTM and CDR2 ANQGSEA. The CDR3 loop spans 16 amino acids. V lost 4 bases and J lost 3; bases outside the gene matches: 11.